The 30 T cell receptor beta chains in this list originate from one sample, sequenced in a study of neoadjuvant anti-PD-1 for oral cavity cancer. Libraries were prepared by immunoSEQ multiplex PCR; TCRdb keeps only in-frame clonotypes and omits some of them. The sample contains roughly 15,000 clones, around 36% of which appear only once. Noted time point: after neoadjuvant nivolumab, at surgical resection. The material was tumor tissue, obtained after nivolumab (anti-PD-1) treatment. The source is a person aged 40 to 85 with oral cavity squamous cell carcinoma.

This chain uses TRBV18 with TRBJ2-5; D unclear. The V end was cut by 5 bases, the J end by 0 bases, with 10 bases between. Germline values: CDR1 KGHSH, CDR2 LQKENI. The CDR3 loop spans 14 amino acids. The CDR3 sequence: CASSWTGDQETQYF. The DNA of the CDR3 is TGTGCCAGCTCATGGACCGGCGACCAAGAGACCCAGTACTTC.

This clone occurred a few times. This chain links TRBV5-1 with TRBJ1-1, with a possible D match to TRBD1 (5 bases). The CDR3 is made up of 16 amino acids. V was pared by 3 bases and J by 0 bases, with 15 bases between. Germline V gene sequence: CDR1 SGHRS, CDR2 YFSETQ. CDR3 coding DNA: TGCGCCAGCAGCTCGCTGGGACCGAATATGAACACTGAAGCTTTCTTT. Protein: CASSSLGPNMNTEAFF.

V and J are TRBV15 and TRBJ1-6; no clear D. This CDR3 has 16 amino acids. Trimming stripped 2 bases from V and 9 bases from J, with 17 bases between. The V gene's germline CDR1 is LNHNV and CDR2 YYDKDF (reference sequence). The CDR3 sequence: CATSRSKTPGGSPLHF. The CDR3 DNA sequence: TGTGCCACCAGCAGATCCAAGACTCCGGGAGGTTCACCCCTCCACTTT. The whole variable domain, filled in from reference TRBV15 and TRBJ1-6, reads DAMVIQNPRYQVTQFGKPVTLSCSQTLNHNVMYWYQQKSSQAPKLLFHYYDKDFNNEADTPDNFQSRRPNTSFCFLDIRSPGLGDTAMYLCATSRSKTPGGSPLHFGNGTRLTVT.

This clone was picked up many times. J is TRBJ1-1 and V is TRBV27; D is perhaps TRBD1 (6 bases). Deletions cut 6 bases from V and 3 bases from J, with 11 bases between. The CDR3 totals 13 residues. Germline V CDR1 and CDR2: MNHEY, SMNVEV (reference sequence). The CDR3 region has the DNA TGTGCCAGCAGGCGGGACACTGACACTGAAGCTTTCTTT. Protein product: CASRRDTDTEAFF.

This clone is labeled medium-sized. The chain recombines TRBV5-5 with TRBJ1-2, with TRBD1 identical over 7 bases. With 0 bases clipped from V and 4 bases from J, the junction kept 6 bases outside the gene matches. This CDR3 is 15 amino acids long. The germline gives CDR1 SGHKS, CDR2 YYEKEE (reference sequence). CDR3 amino acids: CASSLVGQALYGYTF. CDR3 nucleotides: TGTGCCAGCAGCTTGGTCGGACAGGCTCTCTATGGCTACACCTTC. Based on the CDR3 plus reference TRBV5-5 and TRBJ1-2, the full variable domain is DAGVTQSPTHLIKTRGQQVTLRCSPISGHKSVSWYQQVLGQGPQFIFQYYEKEERGRGNFPDRFSARQFPNYSSELNVNALLLGDSALYLCASSLVGQALYGYTFGSGTRLTVV.

V gene TRBV28 combines with J gene TRBJ1-3, with D maybe TRBD1 (5 bases). The CDR3 runs 15 residues. In germline, CDR1 is MDHEN, CDR2 SYDVKM. Trimming stripped 3 bases from V and 0 bases from J, with 9 bases between. The CDR3 DNA reads TGTGCCAGCAGTTTGCTACAGGCCTCTGGAAACACCATATATTTT. It translates to CASSLLQASGNTIYF.

The chain is built from TRBV10-1 and TRBJ2-5; TRBD2 matches at 8 bases. Trimming at V came to 2 bases and at J to 5 bases, leaving 7 bases not matched to a gene. CDR3 length: 15 residues. CDR1 and CDR2 (germline): WNHNN, SYGVQD (reference sequence). The CDR3 coding sequence is TGCGCCAGCAGTGAGGTCAGCGGGGGACTGGAGACCCAGTACTTC. This sequence encodes CASSEVSGGLETQYF.

This chain joins TRBV5-1 and TRBJ2-7; TRBD1 agrees at 10 bases. J lost 3 bases, V lost 4 bases, and 10 bases had no gene match. This CDR3 is 16 amino acids long. The germline V gene has CDR1 SGHRS and CDR2 YFSETQ. This chain's CDR3 is CASSLGQGDSIYEQYF. CDR3 nucleotides: TGCGCCAGCAGCCTAGGACAGGGGGATTCCATCTACGAGCAGTACTTC.

The chain links TRBV11-3 to TRBJ2-6; D is unresolved. The V gene lost 1 base and the J gene lost 0 bases, with 7 bases spanning the gap. Germline values: CDR1 SGHNT, CDR2 YENEEA. CDR3 length: 16 residues. This CDR3 reads CASSLVTPSGANVLTF. As DNA, the CDR3 is TGTGCCAGCAGCTTAGTGACGCCCTCTGGGGCCAACGTCCTGACTTTC.

The rearrangement joins TRBV5-8 to TRBJ1-2; TRBD1 aligns across 10 bases. Losses at the gene ends were 2 bases for V and 4 bases for J; bases not matched to a gene: 14. Germline V gives CDR1 SGHTS, CDR2 YDEGEE. The CDR3 contains 18 residues. DNA for the CDR3: TGTGCCAGCAGCTTCGCGACCGGGACAGGGGCAACGGGCTATGGCTACACCTTC. As protein: CASSFATGTGATGYGYTF.

This clone was counted a few times. The chain combines TRBV6-5 with TRBJ1-1; perhaps TRBD1 as D (5 bases). This CDR3 has 15 amino acids. Trimming took 2 bases from V and 3 from J, leaving 13 bases between them. Germline V gene sequence: CDR1 MNHEY, CDR2 SVGAGI. The CDR3 reads CASSYGRGRDTEAFF. The CDR3 nucleotides are TGTGCCAGCAGTTACGGGAGGGGCCGGGACACTGAAGCTTTCTTT.

V and J are TRBV4-3 and TRBJ2-7, with 9 bases fitting TRBD1. This CDR3 has 14 amino acids. Germline trimming cut 4 bases from V and 2 bases from J; bases unmatched to any gene: 3. CDR1 is LGHNA, CDR2 YSLEER, per germline. The DNA of the CDR3 is TGCGCCAGCAGCCGGGGACAGGGACCCTACGAGCAGTACTTC. It yields the protein CASSRGQGPYEQYF.

The chain joins TRBV19 to TRBJ1-1, with D possibly matching TRBD1 (6 bases). This CDR3 region has 17 residues. V lost 6 bases and J 1 base, leaving 21 bases between the germline ends. Germline assignment: CDR1 LNHDA and CDR2 SQIVND (reference sequence). The DNA for the CDR3 is TGTGCCAGTAGGAGGATCCCGCTTATGACAGGGAACACTGAAGCTTTCTTT. Amino acid sequence: CASRRIPLMTGNTEAFF.

This chain links TRBV4-3 with TRBJ2-7; D might be TRBD1 (5 bases). The CDR3 contains 15 residues. Looked up from germline, CDR1 is LGHNA and CDR2 is YSLEER. Trimming removed 3 bases at V and 2 bases at J, with 14 bases between. CDR3 sequence reads: CASSQDPDRAYEQYF. The CDR3 coding sequence is TGCGCCAGCAGCCAGGACCCAGACAGAGCCTACGAGCAGTACTTC.

V is TRBV4-2 and J is TRBJ2-3; 7 nucleotides line up with TRBD1. The germline V gene has CDR1 LGHNA and CDR2 YNFKEQ. J was trimmed by 3 bases and V by 0 bases; bases with no gene match: 3. CDR3 size: 15 residues. CDR3 DNA sequence: TGTGCCAGCAGCCAAGAAGGACAGGAGACAGATACGCAGTATTTT. Protein product: CASSQEGQETDTQYF.

The chain recombines TRBV4-1 with TRBJ1-2; D is ambiguous. V shed 3 bases and J shed 7 bases, with 18 bases lying between them. This CDR3 region has 15 residues. Germline CDR1 reads MGHRA; CDR2 reads YSYEKL. CDR3: CASSHSWALPGGYTF. CDR3 DNA sequence: TGCGCCAGCAGCCACTCATGGGCCCTTCCCGGTGGCTACACCTTC.

This clone qualifies as medium-sized. The chain is built from TRBV27 and TRBJ1-2; D uncertain. Germline V gene data show CDR1 as MNHEY and CDR2 as SMNVEV (reference sequence). The CDR3 consists of 12 residues. Deletions cut 5 bases from V and 4 bases from J, with 8 bases between. Here the CDR3 reads CASSKMGYGYTF. For the CDR3, the DNA is TGTGCCAGCAGTAAGATGGGCTATGGCTACACCTTC.

The chain carries TRBV7-9 and TRBJ1-4; perhaps TRBD1 as D (5 bases). The CDR3 has 14 residues. Germline CDR1 is SEHNR and CDR2 is FQNEAQ (reference sequence). V lost 5 bases and J lost 4, with 11 bases in between. The CDR3 DNA follows: TGTGCCAGCAGCACCGGACAAGTTAATGAAAAACTGTTTTTT. This sequence encodes CASSTGQVNEKLFF.

The J gene is TRBJ1-1, the V gene TRBV2, with D possibly TRBD1 on 5 matching bases. The germline V gene encodes CDR1 SNHLY and CDR2 FYNNEI. Between the trimmed V and J ends, which lost 4 bases and 7 bases, there was a span of 13 bases. The CDR3 contains 13 residues. The CDR3 coding sequence is TGTGCCAGCAGTGGGGACCAGCTTATTGAAGCTTTCTTT. Its protein product is CASSGDQLIEAFF. Based on the CDR3 plus reference TRBV2 and TRBJ1-1, the full variable domain is EPEVTQTPSHQVTQMGQEVILRCVPISNHLYFYWYRQILGQKVEFLVSFYNNEISEKSEIFDDQFSVERPDGSNFTLKIRSTKLEDSAMYFCASSGDQLIEAFFGQGTRLTVV.

This clone was picked up a small number of times. The chain has TRBV5-6 and TRBJ2-7, with 9 nucleotides matching TRBD1. The CDR3 is made up of 17 amino acids. V was clipped by 4 bases and J by 5 bases; unmatched bases: 16. Germline assignment: CDR1 SGHDT and CDR2 YYEEEE. The CDR3 DNA sequence: TGTGCCAGCAGCCGTTACGCCCCGGGACAGGGTCCCCACGAGCAGTACTTC. This gives the protein CASSRYAPGQGPHEQYF.

The gene calls are TRBV7-2 and TRBJ2-1, with TRBD2 matching over 8 bases. V lost 2 bases and J lost 16; bases outside the gene matches: 13. Per the germline V gene, CDR1 is SGHTA and CDR2 is FQGNSA. The CDR3 has 14 residues. CDR3 loop: CASSLSLAGRAVFF. DNA for the CDR3: TGTGCCAGCAGCTTAAGTCTAGCGGGCAGGGCAGTTTTCTTC.

The rearrangement uses TRBV6-5 and TRBJ1-5; D might be TRBD1 (5 bases). The CDR3 loop spans 14 amino acids. Looked up from germline, CDR1 is MNHEY and CDR2 is SVGAGI. The germline V and J ends were trimmed by 0 bases and 5 bases, with 8 bases remaining between them. The CDR3 region is CASSYSKGYQPQHF. CDR3 DNA: TGTGCCAGCAGTTACTCGAAGGGGTATCAGCCCCAGCATTTT.

The sample holds a few counts of this clone. J is TRBJ2-1 and V is TRBV2; D not certain. Germline lookup yields CDR1 SNHLY and CDR2 FYNNEI. The V end was cut by 5 bases, the J end by 3 bases, with 8 bases between. The CDR3 has 13 residues. As DNA, the CDR3 is TGTGCCAGCAGTCGACTTAGCTACAATGAGCAGTTCTTC. Amino acid sequence: CASSRLSYNEQFF.

The table lists this clone with a few counts. The chain has TRBV2 and TRBJ1-3; 7 bases align to TRBD1. Trimming took 6 bases from V and 1 from J; bases not matched to a gene: 9. The CDR3 loop spans 16 amino acids. The V gene's germline CDR1 is SNHLY and CDR2 FYNNEI. The CDR3 bases are TGTGCCAGCAGCTGGGACCAGGGACAGTCTGGAAACACCATATATTTT. Encoded protein: CASSWDQGQSGNTIYF.

The chain links TRBV7-2 to TRBJ2-1, with 7 bases identical to TRBD2. V gave up 0 bases and J gave up 0 bases; unmatched junction bases: 8. Germline CDR1 reads SGHTA; CDR2 reads FQGNSA. The CDR3 runs to 18 residues. CDR3 amino acids: CASSLARRGLGSYNEQFF. CDR3 sequence (DNA): TGTGCCAGCAGCTTAGCAAGAAGAGGACTAGGCTCCTACAATGAGCAGTTCTTC.

The rearrangement uses TRBV4-3 and TRBJ2-1; D not resolved. The V end lost 0 bases, the J end lost 3 bases, and 15 bases lay between the germline ends. This CDR3 has 17 amino acids. The germline V gene has CDR1 LGHNA and CDR2 YSLEER. As DNA, the CDR3 is TGCGCCAGCAGCCAAGAGTACGGCGCATCCGTCTACAATGAGCAGTTCTTC. It is translated as CASSQEYGASVYNEQFF.

This chain joins TRBV7-3 and TRBJ2-7; D gene unclear. Trimming shortened V by 5 bases and J by 1 base, and 15 bases separated the two germline ends. Germline V lookup: CDR1 SGHTA, CDR2 FQGTGA. The CDR3 has 15 amino acids. The CDR3 region is CASSLDRQPSYEQYF. The CDR3 DNA follows: TGTGCCAGCAGCCTAGACCGGCAACCATCCTACGAGCAGTACTTC.

At least ten counts were recorded for this clone. This rearrangement joins TRBV28 to TRBJ2-1; a possible D gene is TRBD1 (6 bases). Germline CDR1 MDHEN, CDR2 SYDVKM. This CDR3 spans 16 amino acids. Deletions cut 6 bases from V and 0 bases from J, with 15 bases between. In nucleotides, the CDR3 is TGTGCCAGCAGCCACCCTACAGGGAGCTCCTACAATGAGCAGTTCTTC. Its translation is CASSHPTGSSYNEQFF.

This chain joins TRBV6-5 and TRBJ1-1; D is perhaps TRBD1 (5 bases). V gave up 6 bases and J gave up 7 bases, with 18 bases separating them. There are 14 residues in the CDR3. Germline lookup yields CDR1 MNHEY and CDR2 SVGAGI. DNA for the CDR3: TGTGCCAGCAGGAAACCCCGGGTTCAGGGTGAAGCTTTCTTT. Its protein is CASRKPRVQGEAFF.

This clone has a handful of counts. This sequence joins TRBV7-2 and TRBJ2-7; D could derive from TRBD1 or TRBD2 (5 bases each). This CDR3 comprises 13 residues. Looked up from germline, CDR1 is SGHTA and CDR2 is FQGNSA. Trimming took 5 bases from V and 6 from J, leaving 14 bases between them. CDR3 DNA sequence: TGTGCCAGCAGCCGACAGAGGGTCGGCGAGCAGTACTTC. As protein: CASSRQRVGEQYF.